This T cell receptor (beta chain) was captured by sequencing in a study of cytomegalovirus exposure and HLA in healthy donors. Trimming took 6 bases from V and 2 from J; bases not matched to a gene: 9. This CDR3 is built from 15 residues. Germline lookup yields CDR1 SGHAT and CDR2 FQNNGV. This PCR relied on a set of 60 Vbeta primers and 13 Jbeta primers. Sequencing used immunoSEQ multiplex PCR; TCRdb keeps in-frame clones, though not all of them. Among roughly 150,000 clones listed, around 80% were seen once. This receptor was taken from a male donor in good health and CMV-seronegative. The rearrangement joins TRBV11-2 to TRBJ2-5; 7 positions match TRBD2. Sequenced: PBMCs. Here the CDR3 reads CASSPKAGRQETQYF. The CDR3 nucleotides are TGTGCCAGCAGTCCGAAAGCGGGACGGCAAGAGACCCAGTACTTC.